This T cell receptor (beta chain) was recorded in a study of shared clonotypes between healthy human individuals. Whole-study context: Sampling drew on donors who were two women and a few men aged 18 to 49.

Study outcomes and limitations: For naive CD4 cells, roughly 5% of clonotypes were shared across a handful of donors. Only a few donors were included, so the genetic and exposure-history diversity represented was limited.

Details on this clone: The antigen is unknown.

The data were produced by immunoSEQ multiplex PCR, yet TCRdb's version contains in-frame clones alone and is incomplete. The top ten clones hold under 2% of a sample with hundreds of thousands of clones, approximately 75% of them seen once. CD4+ cells yielded CD45RA+ naive and CD45RA-negative memory subsets. After removal of 4 bases from V and 4 bases from J, the junction contained 8 bases not matched to a gene. There are 16 residues in the CDR3. Germline V gene lookup returns CDR1 PRHDT and CDR2 FYEKMQ (reference sequence). This receptor was taken from a woman aged 25 to 45 in good health. Sequencing input: memory CD4+ T cells sorted from blood. Subset specified: CD45RA-negative fraction. The rearrangement links TRBV13 to TRBJ2-2, with 8 bases fitting TRBD1. In DNA form, the CDR3 reads TGTGCCAGCAGCTCGACGGGACAGGCGACCACCGGGGAGCTGTTTTTT. Its protein product is CASSSTGQATTGELFF. Combining the CDR3 with reference TRBV13 and TRBJ2-2 gives the whole variable domain AAGVIQSPRHLIKEKRETATLKCYPIPRHDTVYWYQQGPGQDPQFLISFYEKMQSDKGSIPDRFSAQQFSDYHSELNMSSLELGDSALYFCASSSTGQATTGELFFGEGSRLTVL.